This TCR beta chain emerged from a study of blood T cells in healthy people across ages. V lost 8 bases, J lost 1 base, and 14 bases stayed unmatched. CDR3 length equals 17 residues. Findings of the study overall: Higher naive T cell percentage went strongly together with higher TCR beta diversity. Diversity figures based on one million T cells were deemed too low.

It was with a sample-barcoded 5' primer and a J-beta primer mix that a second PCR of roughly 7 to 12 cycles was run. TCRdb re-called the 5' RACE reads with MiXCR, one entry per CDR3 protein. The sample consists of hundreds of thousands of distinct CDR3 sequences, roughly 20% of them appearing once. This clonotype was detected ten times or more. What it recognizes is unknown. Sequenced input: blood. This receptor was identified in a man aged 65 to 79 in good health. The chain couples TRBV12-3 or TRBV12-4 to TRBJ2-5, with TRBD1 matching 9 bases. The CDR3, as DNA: TGTGCCAGCCGACCCCGATGGGACAGGGAAGTCCAAGAGACCCAGTACTTC. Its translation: CASRPRWDREVQETQYF.